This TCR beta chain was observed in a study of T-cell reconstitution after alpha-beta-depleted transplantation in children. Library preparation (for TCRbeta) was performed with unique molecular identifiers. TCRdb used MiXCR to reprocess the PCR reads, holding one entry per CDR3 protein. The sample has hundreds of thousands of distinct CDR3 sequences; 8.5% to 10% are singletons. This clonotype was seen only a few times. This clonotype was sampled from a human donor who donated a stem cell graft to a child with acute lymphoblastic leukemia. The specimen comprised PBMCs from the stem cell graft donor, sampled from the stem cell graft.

The CDR3 DNA reads as TGTGCCAGCAGGGCCGGGACAGGGGATGAAAAACTGTTTTTT. Residues: CASRAGTGDEKLFF. The chain is built from TRBV12-3 or TRBV12-4 and TRBJ1-4; 10 bases fit TRBD1. V lost 6 bases to trimming and J lost 6 bases; unmatched junction nucleotides: 4. The CDR3 has 14 amino acids.